The rows below give T cell receptor beta chains drawn from one sample of a study of cytomegalovirus exposure and HLA in healthy donors. The data were produced by immunoSEQ multiplex PCR, yet TCRdb's version contains in-frame clones alone and is incomplete. The sample contains 200,000 or so clones, around three quarters of which appear only once. Source material: PBMCs. The receptors shown here come from a man in his forties in good health and CMV-seronegative. The CDR3 runs from the conserved cysteine through the conserved F or W. The D gene is left open where the match is weak. Only some rows state a clone size, as once, few, many or a class for expanded clones.

cdr3_nt | cdr3_aa | j_call | v_call | clone_size | d_call
TGTGCCAGCAGTGCATTTAGCGGTTACGAGCAGTACTTC | CASSAFSGYEQYF | TRBJ2-7 | TRBV2 | once | NA
TGTGCCAGTAAATGGAGGGGGGGACCCTCTAATGAAAAACTGTTTTTT | CASKWRGGPSNEKLFF | TRBJ1-4 | TRBV19 | NA | NA
TGCAGCGTGATCTTTACCGGGACTAGTATTTACGAGCAGTACTTC | CSVIFTGTSIYEQYF | TRBJ2-7 | TRBV29-1 | NA | TRBD2
TGTGCCAGCAATCGAGTCAGGGGTAGAGGAGAGACCCAGTACTTC | CASNRVRGRGETQYF | TRBJ2-5 | TRBV2 | NA | NA
TGTGCCAGCAGTTACAGGGGCGGAGCCTCCTACGAGCAGTACTTC | CASSYRGGASYEQYF | TRBJ2-7 | TRBV6-5 | once | NA
TGTGCCAGCAGCTTTGGGCCGAACACTGAAGCTTTCTTT | CASSFGPNTEAFF | TRBJ1-1 | TRBV5-1 | NA | NA
TGTGCCTGGAGCCCGGGACTTAAAGAGACCCAGTACTTC | CAWSPGLKETQYF | TRBJ2-5 | TRBV30 | NA | NA
TGTGCCAGCAGCTCGGACAGGGGGTGGCTAGCGGGAGGGCACAATGAGCAGTTCTTC | CASSSDRGWLAGGHNEQFF | TRBJ2-1 | TRBV27 | NA | TRBD2
TGTGCCAGCAGCGGGGACAGCGCGAGCTCTGGAAACACCATATATTTT | CASSGDSASSGNTIYF | TRBJ1-3 | TRBV11-3 | NA | TRBD1
TGTGCCATCAGGACAGGGGGCACAGATACGCAGTATTTT | CAIRTGGTDTQYF | TRBJ2-3 | TRBV10-3 | NA | TRBD1
TGTGCCAGCAGCATTAGGGGGGGACTCGACGAGCAGTACTTC | CASSIRGGLDEQYF | TRBJ2-7 | TRBV9 | NA | NA
TGCGCCAGCAGATTGAACAGGGGAGTTGATCAGCCCCAGCATTTT | CASRLNRGVDQPQHF | TRBJ1-5 | TRBV4-1 | NA | TRBD1
TGTGCCAGCAGTGGGGAGCTCTGGGAGCAGTACTTC | CASSGELWEQYF | TRBJ2-7 | TRBV2 | few | NA
TGTGCCAGCTCACCTTCGCAACAGGGGTCTGGAAACACCATATATTTT | CASSPSQQGSGNTIYF | TRBJ1-3 | TRBV18 | NA | TRBD1
TGTGCCAGTACTCCTCAGGGGCCGAACACCGGGGAGCTGTTTTTT | CASTPQGPNTGELFF | TRBJ2-2 | TRBV19 | NA | NA
TGTGCCAGCACCCGGGACAAGAATTCACCCCTCCACTTT | CASTRDKNSPLHF | TRBJ1-6 | TRBV18 | NA | NA
TGTGCCAGCAGCGCCTGGACAGGGGGAACTGGAAACACCATATATTTT | CASSAWTGGTGNTIYF | TRBJ1-3 | TRBV9 | NA | TRBD1
TGTGCCAGCTCCCCAGGGGGACTGAGGTCCTACAATGAGCAGTTCTTC | CASSPGGLRSYNEQFF | TRBJ2-1 | TRBV18 | NA | NA
TGTGCCAGCAGTTACTCACAGGAGCAGTACTTC | CASSYSQEQYF | TRBJ2-7 | TRBV6-5 | NA | NA
TGTGCCAGCAGTTCCCCAGGGTTGACACCCCTCCACTTT | CASSSPGLTPLHF | TRBJ1-6 | TRBV7-9 | NA | NA
TGTGCCAGTTCCGCCGCGGACAGGGGTACCTACGAGCAGTACTTC | CASSAADRGTYEQYF | TRBJ2-7 | TRBV19 | NA | TRBD1
TGCGCCAGCAGCCAAGTCCCGGGGGATACGCAGTATTTT | CASSQVPGDTQYF | TRBJ2-3 | TRBV4-3 | NA | NA
TGTGCCAGCAGCCAAGATCTAGCGAGCTCCTACGAGCAGTACTTC | CASSQDLASSYEQYF | TRBJ2-7 | TRBV4-2 | few | NA